The 25 T cell receptor beta chains in this list originate from one sample, sequenced in a study of radiotherapy plus CTLA-4 blockade in lung cancer. Using immunoSEQ multiplex PCR, the repertoire was profiled, and TCRdb retains in-frame clones only, with some absent. The profile shows 35,000 to 50,000 clones, 70% to 75% of them singletons. The input for sequencing was peripheral blood, taken from a patient treated with radiotherapy plus ipilimumab. These receptors all come from a human donor with non-small cell lung cancer who had a complete response to radiotherapy plus ipilimumab.

The J gene is TRBJ2-1, the V gene TRBV4-1; 9 bases agree with TRBD1. The junction had 7 bases not matched to a gene; V was cut back by 9 bases and J by 4 bases. The CDR3 has 14 amino acids. Germline CDR1 MGHRA, CDR2 YSYEKL. The DNA for the CDR3 is TGCGCCAGTTCCGGGACAGGGATTTACAATGAGCAGTTCTTC. This translates into CASSGTGIYNEQFF.

The rearrangement uses TRBV5-6 and TRBJ2-5; 7 bases agree with TRBD2. The germline V gene has CDR1 SGHDT and CDR2 YYEEEE. Trimming at V came to 4 bases and at J to 3 bases, leaving 9 bases not matched to a gene. The CDR3 is made up of 15 amino acids. The CDR3 loop is CASSPARRGEETQYF. As DNA, the CDR3 is TGTGCCAGCAGCCCCGCCCGCCGGGGGGAAGAGACCCAGTACTTC.

This chain uses TRBV11-3 with TRBJ2-1, with a weak D call TRBD2 (6 bases). Trimming took 5 bases from V and 10 from J, leaving 15 bases between them. This CDR3 comprises 13 residues. Germline CDR1 and CDR2: SGHNT and YENEEA. CDR3 coding DNA: TGTGCCAGCAGCACCGGGACTGGTAACGAGCAGTTCTTC. Amino acid sequence: CASSTGTGNEQFF.

The V gene is TRBV10-3, the J gene TRBJ2-7; TRBD2 might be the D (5 bases). CDR1 is ENHRY and CDR2 is SYGVKD in the germline V gene. The CDR3 is 14 residues long. Trimming stripped 3 bases from V and 2 bases from J, with 11 bases between. The CDR3 sequence: CAISDSRGTYEQYF. The CDR3 coding sequence is TGTGCCATCAGTGATAGTCGGGGAACCTACGAGCAGTACTTC.

The chain links TRBV6-4 to TRBJ2-4, with no clear D. Between the trimmed V and J ends, which lost 8 bases and 15 bases, there was a span of 17 bases. Germline CDR1 and CDR2: MRHNA and SNTAGT. This CDR3 comprises 11 residues. The CDR3 bases are TGTGCCAGCGGCCTGGCGGTTCGACTGTACTTC. It yields the protein CASGLAVRLYF.

This chain connects TRBV7-8 to TRBJ2-3; 7 nucleotides agree with TRBD2. J was trimmed by 7 bases and V by 5 bases; bases with no gene match: 12. Germline V CDR1 and CDR2: SGHVS, FQNEAQ. The CDR3 extends over 15 amino acids. CDR3 DNA sequence: TGTGCCAGCAGCACACACCTAGCGGCGGAGAATACGCAGTATTTT. This translates into CASSTHLAAENTQYF.

The chain employs TRBV19 and TRBJ1-6; 10 bases fit TRBD1. The CDR3 spans 15 residues. The germline V gene has CDR1 LNHDA and CDR2 SQIVND (reference sequence). J lost 10 bases, V lost 8 bases, and 11 bases had no gene match. Here the CDR3 DNA reads TGTGCCAGTCAAAATGGACAGGGGGTAGGATCACCCCTCCACTTT. It specifies CASQNGQGVGSPLHF.

This sequence joins TRBV5-1 and TRBJ2-2, with 7 bases aligning to TRBD1. J was trimmed by 3 bases and V by 4 bases; bases with no gene match: 6. Germline CDR1 reads SGHRS; CDR2 reads YFSETQ. This CDR3 spans 15 amino acids. CDR3: CASSRQGGDTGELFF. The CDR3 nucleotides read TGCGCCAGCAGCAGACAGGGTGGGGACACCGGGGAGCTGTTTTTT.

This clone came up a few times. The rearrangement links TRBV5-6 to TRBJ2-7; 8 bases fit TRBD2. This CDR3 has 15 amino acids. V shed 2 bases, J shed 0 bases, and the junction held 4 bases outside the gene matches. Germline assignment: CDR1 SGHDT and CDR2 YYEEEE. CDR3 nucleotide sequence: TGTGCCAGCAGCTTATTAAGCGGGAGCTCCTACGAGCAGTACTTC. This translates into CASSLLSGSSYEQYF. Full variable domain (remainder filled in from reference TRBV5-6 and TRBJ2-7): DAGVTQSPTHLIKTRGQQVTLRCSPKSGHDTVSWYQQALGQGPQFIFQYYEEEERQRGNFPDRFSGHQFPNYSSELNVNALLLGDSALYLCASSLLSGSSYEQYFGPGTRLTVT.

This rearrangement joins TRBV6-6 to TRBJ2-5, with D tentatively TRBD1 (5 bases). The J call is in doubt because the DNA end fits TRBJ2-7 better. The CDR3 has 13 residues. The germline gives CDR1 MNHNY, CDR2 SVGAGI (reference sequence). CDR3 residues: CASSPGQTYEQYF. The CDR3 DNA sequence: TGTGCCAGCTCCCCAGGGCAGACCTACGAGCAGTACTTC.

This chain joins TRBV5-1 and TRBJ1-3, with D uncertain. V lost 4 bases to trimming and J lost 0 bases, with 11 bases between them. This CDR3 has 15 amino acids. The V gene's germline CDR1 is SGHRS and CDR2 YFSETQ. The CDR3 DNA is TGCGCCAGCAGCAAAAATACTGACTCTGGAAACACCATATATTTT. Amino acid sequence: CASSKNTDSGNTIYF. The full variable domain, completed using reference TRBV5-1 and TRBJ1-3, is KAGVTQTPRYLIKTRGQQVTLSCSPISGHRSVSWYQQTPGQGLQFLFEYFSETQRNKGNFPGRFSGRQFSNSRSEMNVSTLELGDSALYLCASSKNTDSGNTIYFGEGSWLTVV.

J is TRBJ1-1 and V is TRBV5-1; TRBD1 agrees at 8 bases. CDR1 and CDR2 from the germline V gene are SGHRS and YFSETQ. The CDR3 runs 18 residues. The ends lost 4 bases at V and 0 bases at J; junction bases unmatched: 14. The CDR3 protein is CASSTGQVRRRMNTEAFF. The CDR3 DNA is TGCGCCAGCAGCACGGGACAGGTTCGCCGGAGAATGAACACTGAAGCTTTCTTT.

The genes are TRBV6-1 and TRBJ1-1, with 7 bases identical to TRBD1. Trimming cost V 6 bases and J 1 base; bases outside gene matches: 8. Germline assignment: CDR1 MNHNS and CDR2 SASEGT. The CDR3 loop spans 15 amino acids. The CDR3, as DNA: TGTGCCAGCAGGGACCGGGGACAGTCGAACACTGAAGCTTTCTTT. Translation: CASRDRGQSNTEAFF.

The rearrangement joins TRBV19 to TRBJ2-5; a possible D gene is TRBD2 (6 bases). The J call could be wrong; TRBJ2-7 is a better fit for the DNA end. The CDR3 sequence is 14 residues long. Germline V gene lookup returns CDR1 LNHDA and CDR2 SQIVND (reference sequence). The CDR3 loop is CASSIGGSSYEQYF. CDR3 in DNA: TGTGCCAGTAGTATCGGGGGAAGCTCCTACGAGCAGTACTTC.

The chain employs TRBV11-3 and TRBJ1-1; D is unclear. The V end was cut by 5 bases, the J end by 5 bases, with 21 bases between. Germline lookup yields CDR1 SGHNT and CDR2 YENEEA. The CDR3 loop spans 16 amino acids. This CDR3 reads CASSARGWRGITEAFF. CDR3 coding DNA: TGTGCCAGCAGCGCGAGAGGGTGGCGGGGAATAACTGAAGCTTTCTTT.

This clone occurred a few times. The rearrangement uses TRBV2 and TRBJ2-5, with D hard to call. V was pared by 2 bases and J by 4 bases, with 11 bases between. This CDR3 contains 14 residues. Germline assignment: CDR1 SNHLY and CDR2 FYNNEI. The DNA of the CDR3 is TGTGCCAGCAGTGAATGGCTACGGAGAGAGACCCAGTACTTC. This codes for CASSEWLRRETQYF.

The V and J genes are TRBV19 and TRBJ2-7, with a tentative D call TRBD2 (5 bases). V lost 5 bases, J lost 2 bases, and 10 bases lay in between. The CDR3 consists of 13 residues. Germline CDR1 reads LNHDA; CDR2 reads SQIVND (reference sequence). The CDR3 sequence: CASSRRGTYEQYF. Here the CDR3 DNA reads TGTGCCAGTAGTCGACGGGGTACCTACGAGCAGTACTTC.

This clone was detected only a few times. This chain uses TRBV9 with TRBJ1-6; D might be TRBD1 (5 bases). V lost 0 bases and J lost 0, with 10 bases in between. The CDR3 spans 17 residues. Germline V gives CDR1 SGDLS, CDR2 YYNGEE. The CDR3 nucleotides are TGTGCCAGCAGCGTAGATGGAGGGGCCTCCTATAATTCACCCCTCCACTTT. It specifies CASSVDGGASYNSPLHF.

The rearrangement joins TRBV4-1 to TRBJ2-3, with D perhaps matching TRBD2 (6 bases). Germline CDR1 MGHRA, CDR2 YSYEKL. With 5 bases removed from V and 7 bases from J, the gap between germline ends came to 16 bases. This CDR3 contains 14 residues. The CDR3: CASSGGLTRHTQYF. For the CDR3, the DNA is TGCGCCAGCAGCGGAGGACTAACGCGGCATACGCAGTATTTT.

This rearrangement joins TRBV27 to TRBJ1-5, with unresolved D. V dropped 11 bases and J dropped 1 base, with 12 bases sitting between them. Germline-derived CDR1 and CDR2 are MNHEY and SMNVEV (reference sequence). CDR3 length equals 13 residues. CDR3 sequence reads: CADRGKSNQPQHF. The CDR3 region has the DNA TGTGCCGACCGAGGCAAAAGCAATCAGCCCCAGCATTTT.

The V and J genes are TRBV27 and TRBJ2-7; the match to TRBD1 covers 7 bases. CDR1 and CDR2 (germline): MNHEY, SMNVEV (reference sequence). The V gene end was trimmed by 5 bases and the J gene end by 0 bases; junction bases not matched to a gene: 7. This CDR3 is built from 15 residues. In DNA, the CDR3 is TGTGCCAGCAGTCTAAGACAGGGAAGCTCCTACGAGCAGTACTTC. Its protein product is CASSLRQGSSYEQYF.

The chain recombines TRBV6-5 with TRBJ1-1; the match to TRBD1 covers 7 bases. V lost 6 bases and J lost 4; bases outside the gene matches: 8. The V gene's germline CDR1 is MNHEY and CDR2 SVGAGI. The CDR3 length is 14 residues. This CDR3 reads CASRGQLPGTEAFF. The CDR3 DNA is TGTGCCAGCAGGGGACAGCTTCCTGGCACTGAAGCTTTCTTT.

The V call is TRBV6-6, the J call TRBJ2-7; the match to TRBD1 covers 9 bases. This CDR3 contains 16 residues. CDR1 is MNHNY and CDR2 is SVGAGI in the germline V gene (reference sequence). Germline trimming cut 5 bases from V and 4 bases from J; bases unmatched to any gene: 12. This CDR3 is CASSRQGQGGMYEQYF. The DNA of the CDR3 is TGTGCCAGCAGTCGTCAGGGACAGGGAGGAATGTACGAGCAGTACTTC.

V and J are TRBV11-2 and TRBJ2-5; no definite D call. The V end lost 4 bases, the J end lost 3 bases, and 9 bases lay between the germline ends. The germline CDR1 and CDR2 sequences are SGHAT and FQNNGV. This CDR3 has 13 amino acids. CDR3 nucleotide sequence: TGTGCCAGCAGCTCTTCCTTAAAAGAGACCCAGTACTTC. This translates into CASSSSLKETQYF.

This clone was counted only a few times. The gene calls are TRBV6-5 and TRBJ1-5; D perhaps matches TRBD1 (6 bases). Trimming stripped 0 bases from V and 4 bases from J, with 13 bases between. The CDR3 is 16 residues long. CDR1 MNHEY and CDR2 SVGAGI come from the germline V gene. The CDR3 DNA is TGTGCCAGCAGTTACTCGGGGGGGCCAGGAAATCAGCCCCAGCATTTT. Protein product: CASSYSGGPGNQPQHF.